These T cell receptor beta chains were read from a single sample in a study of cytomegalovirus exposure and HLA in healthy donors. Sequenced by immunoSEQ multiplex PCR; TCRdb stores in-frame clones only, minus some. The sample lists roughly 47,000 clones, 93% seen once, with around 2.1% in the top ten. What was sequenced was PBMCs. The receptor set was obtained from a woman in her late teens or twenties in good health and CMV-seronegative. Both conserved end residues are part of each CDR3. A D gene is named only where the DNA matches it firmly. Not all rows give a size; the values are once, few, many and, for expanded clones, a class.

TRBV15	-	-	TRBJ2-5	TGTGCCACAAAGACAGGTCTCCAAGAGACCCAGTACTTC	CATKTGLQETQYF
TRBV4-1	-	-	TRBJ2-3	TGCGCCAGCAGTCTAAATAGCGGATTCACAGATACGCAGTATTTT	CASSLNSGFTDTQYF
TRBV11-2	-	-	TRBJ2-7	TGTGCCAGCAGCTTAGGAGGGTTCTCCTACGAGCAGTACTTC	CASSLGGFSYEQYF
TRBV19	once	TRBD1	TRBJ1-5	TGTGCCAGTAGTGCACGGGACAGGCGAAATAGCAATCAGCCCCAGCATTTT	CASSARDRRNSNQPQHF
TRBV7-8	-	-	TRBJ2-1	TGTGCCAGCAGCCTAAGTAACAGGGGGGGCACCTACAATGAGCAGTTCTTC	CASSLSNRGGTYNEQFF
TRBV28	-	-	TRBJ1-1	TGTGCCAGCAGTTTACTTGCGCGGACTGAAGCTTTCTTT	CASSLLARTEAFF
TRBV6-5	-	-	TRBJ1-2	TGTGCCAGCTCACTACAGGGAGATGGCTACACCTTC	CASSLQGDGYTF
TRBV18	-	-	TRBJ2-7	TGTGCCAGCTCACCACCGCAGCCAGGGTTCTCCTACGAGCAGTACTTC	CASSPPQPGFSYEQYF
TRBV6-5	-	TRBD1	TRBJ1-3	TGTGCCAGCAGCATAACAGGGGGCATGGGAAACACCATATATTTT	CASSITGGMGNTIYF
TRBV5-1	-	-	TRBJ2-7	TGCGCCAGCAGCTTGGAAAGGGGGACCTACGAGCAGTACTTC	CASSLERGTYEQYF
TRBV18	-	TRBD1	TRBJ1-1	TGTGCCAGCTCACCTCTGAATGACAGGGCGGGAACTGAAGCTTTCTTT	CASSPLNDRAGTEAFF
TRBV5-6	-	TRBD1	TRBJ1-1	TGTGCCAGCAGCTTGTACTGGACAGGGAACACTGAAGCTTTCTTT	CASSLYWTGNTEAFF
TRBV20-1	-	-	TRBJ2-1	TGCAGGATAGGACAAACGGAAGAGCAGTTCTTC	CRIGQTEEQFF
TRBV5-1	few	TRBD1	TRBJ2-1	TGCGCCAGCGGCAGAGACAGGGAAGCCTACAATGAGCAGTTCTTC	CASGRDREAYNEQFF
TRBV18	-	-	TRBJ2-3	TGTGCCAGCTCACCACAGGGGGTTTCAGATACGCAGTATTTT	CASSPQGVSDTQYF
TRBV19	-	TRBD1	TRBJ1-1	TGTGCCAGTAGGGACAGGGATGACACTGAAGCTTTCTTT	CASRDRDDTEAFF
TRBV6-1	-	TRBD1	TRBJ1-6	TGTGCCAGCAGCGAAGAGGGACAGCATAATTCACCCCTCCACTTT	CASSEEGQHNSPLHF
TRBV5-1	-	-	TRBJ2-4	TGCGCCAGCAGGGTACAGGGAAAAAACATTCAGTACTTC	CASRVQGKNIQYF